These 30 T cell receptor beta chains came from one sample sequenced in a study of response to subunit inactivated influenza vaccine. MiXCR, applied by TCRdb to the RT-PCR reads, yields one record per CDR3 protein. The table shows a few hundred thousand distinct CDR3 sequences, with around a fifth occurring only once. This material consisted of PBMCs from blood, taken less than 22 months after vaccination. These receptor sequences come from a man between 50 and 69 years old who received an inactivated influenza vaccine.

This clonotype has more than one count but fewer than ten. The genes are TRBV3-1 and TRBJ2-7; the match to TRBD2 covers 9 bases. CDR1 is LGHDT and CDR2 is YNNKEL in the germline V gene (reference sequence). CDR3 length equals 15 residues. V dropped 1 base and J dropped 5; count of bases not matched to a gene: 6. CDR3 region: CASSQAGTSRNEQYF. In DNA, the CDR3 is TGTGCCAGCAGCCAAGCTGGGACTAGCCGGAACGAGCAGTACTTC.

The CDR3 region is CASSFQSSGANVLTF. CDR3 bases: TGTGCCAGCAGCTTCCAGTCATCTGGGGCCAACGTCCTGACTTTC. The V and J genes are TRBV7-2 and TRBJ2-6; D gene unclear. V lost 3 bases and J 1 base, leaving 7 bases between the germline ends. Germline V gene lookup returns CDR1 SGHTA and CDR2 FQGNSA. The CDR3 sequence is 15 residues long.

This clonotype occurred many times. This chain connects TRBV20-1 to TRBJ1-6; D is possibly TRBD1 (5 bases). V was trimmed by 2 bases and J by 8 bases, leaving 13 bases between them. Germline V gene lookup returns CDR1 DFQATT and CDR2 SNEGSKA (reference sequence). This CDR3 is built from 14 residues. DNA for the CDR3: TGCAGTGCTAGAAGACAGAACAGAGATTCACCCCTCCACTTT. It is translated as CSARRQNRDSPLHF.

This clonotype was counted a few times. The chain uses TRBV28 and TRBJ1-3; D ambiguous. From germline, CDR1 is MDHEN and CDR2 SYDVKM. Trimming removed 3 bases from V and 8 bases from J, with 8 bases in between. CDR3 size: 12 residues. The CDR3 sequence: CASSLTRDTIYF. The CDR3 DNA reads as TGTGCCAGCAGTTTGACGCGAGACACCATATATTTT.

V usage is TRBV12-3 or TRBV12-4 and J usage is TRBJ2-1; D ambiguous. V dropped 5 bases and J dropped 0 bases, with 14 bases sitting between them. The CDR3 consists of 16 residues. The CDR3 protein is CASSPARRLSYNEQFF. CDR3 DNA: TGTGCCAGCAGTCCCGCCCGCCGGCTCTCCTACAATGAGCAGTTCTTC.

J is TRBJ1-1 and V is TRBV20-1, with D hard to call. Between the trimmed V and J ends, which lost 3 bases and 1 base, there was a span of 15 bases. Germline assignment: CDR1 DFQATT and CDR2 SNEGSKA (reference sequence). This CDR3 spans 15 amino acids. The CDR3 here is CSARSGSNTNTEAFF. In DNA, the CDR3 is TGCAGTGCTAGGTCGGGCAGCAATACGAACACTGAAGCTTTCTTT.

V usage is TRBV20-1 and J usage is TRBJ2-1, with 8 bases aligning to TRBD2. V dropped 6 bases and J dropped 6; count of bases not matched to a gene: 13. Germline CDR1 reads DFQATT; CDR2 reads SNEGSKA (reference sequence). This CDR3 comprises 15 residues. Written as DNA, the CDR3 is TGCAGTGCCCCTGGTTTAGCGGGGAATTTCAATGAGCAGTTCTTC. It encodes CSAPGLAGNFNEQFF.

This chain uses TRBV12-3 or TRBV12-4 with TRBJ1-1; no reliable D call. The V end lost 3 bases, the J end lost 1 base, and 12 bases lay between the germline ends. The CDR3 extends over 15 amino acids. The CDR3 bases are TGTGCCAGCAGTTTCCCCCCAGACTCGAACACTGAAGCTTTCTTT. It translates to CASSFPPDSNTEAFF.

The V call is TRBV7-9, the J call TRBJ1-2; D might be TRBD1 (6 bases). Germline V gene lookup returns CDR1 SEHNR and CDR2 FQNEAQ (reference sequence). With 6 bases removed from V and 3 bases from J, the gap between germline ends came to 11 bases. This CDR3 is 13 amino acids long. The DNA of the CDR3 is TGTGCCAGCAGGACACAGGGCGACTATGGCTACACCTTC. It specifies CASRTQGDYGYTF.

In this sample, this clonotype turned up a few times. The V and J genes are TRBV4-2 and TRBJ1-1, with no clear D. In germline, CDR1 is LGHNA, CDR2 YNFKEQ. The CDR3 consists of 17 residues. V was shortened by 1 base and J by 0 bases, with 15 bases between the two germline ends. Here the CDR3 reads CASSQGLSQGMNTEAFF. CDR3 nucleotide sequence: TGTGCCAGCAGCCAAGGTCTTAGTCAAGGAATGAACACTGAAGCTTTCTTT.

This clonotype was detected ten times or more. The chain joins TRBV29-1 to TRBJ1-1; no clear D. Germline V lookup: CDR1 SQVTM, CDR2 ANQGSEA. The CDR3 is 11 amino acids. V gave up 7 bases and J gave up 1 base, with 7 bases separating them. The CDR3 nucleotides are TGCAGCGGTCAGAGGAACACTGAAGCTTTCTTT. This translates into CSGQRNTEAFF.

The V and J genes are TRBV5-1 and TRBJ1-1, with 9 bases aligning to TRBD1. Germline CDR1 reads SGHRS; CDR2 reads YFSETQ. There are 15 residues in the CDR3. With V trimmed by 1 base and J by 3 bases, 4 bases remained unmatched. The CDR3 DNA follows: TGCGCCAGCAGCTTGTCGGGACAGGGCTACACTGAAGCTTTCTTT. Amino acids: CASSLSGQGYTEAFF. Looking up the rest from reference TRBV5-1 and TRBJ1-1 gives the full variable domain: KAGVTQTPRYLIKTRGQQVTLSCSPISGHRSVSWYQQTPGQGLQFLFEYFSETQRNKGNFPGRFSGRQFSNSRSEMNVSTLELGDSALYLCASSLSGQGYTEAFFGQGTRLTVV.

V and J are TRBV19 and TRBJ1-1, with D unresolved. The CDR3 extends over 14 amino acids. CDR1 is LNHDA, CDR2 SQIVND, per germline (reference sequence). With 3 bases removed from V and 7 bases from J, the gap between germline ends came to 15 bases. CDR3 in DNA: TGTGCCAGTAGTATTATCGGCGCGGCAAATGAAGCTTTCTTT. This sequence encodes CASSIIGAANEAFF.

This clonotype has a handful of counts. The CDR3 spells CASSYPTGGLSSGNTIYF. CDR3 sequence (DNA): TGTGCCAGCAGCTACCCGACAGGGGGCCTTTCCTCTGGAAACACCATATATTTT. V and J are TRBV11-2 and TRBJ1-3; 10 nucleotides match TRBD1. This CDR3 is built from 18 residues. The V gene end was trimmed by 4 bases and the J gene end by 0 bases; junction bases not matched to a gene: 9. The germline V gene encodes CDR1 SGHAT and CDR2 FQNNGV.

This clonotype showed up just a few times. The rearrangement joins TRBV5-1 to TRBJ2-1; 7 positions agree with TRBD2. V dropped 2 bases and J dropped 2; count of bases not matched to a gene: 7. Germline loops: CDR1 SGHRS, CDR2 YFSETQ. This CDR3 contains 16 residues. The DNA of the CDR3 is TGCGCCAGCAGCTTTTTTACGGCGGGGGCCTACAATGAGCAGTTCTTC. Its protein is CASSFFTAGAYNEQFF.

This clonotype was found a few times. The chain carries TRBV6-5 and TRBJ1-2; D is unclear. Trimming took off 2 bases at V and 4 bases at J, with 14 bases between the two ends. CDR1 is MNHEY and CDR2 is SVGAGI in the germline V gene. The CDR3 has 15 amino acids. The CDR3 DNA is TGTGCCAGCAGTTACGGGCCCCTATCACTCTATGGCTACACCTTC. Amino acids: CASSYGPLSLYGYTF.

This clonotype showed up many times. The CDR3 here is CASSLVNQPQHF. For the CDR3, the DNA is TGTGCCAGCAGCTTAGTGAATCAGCCCCAGCATTTT. The genes are TRBV7-9 and TRBJ1-5; no reliable D call. The CDR3 extends over 12 amino acids. V shed 1 base and J shed 4 bases, with 2 bases lying between them. Germline loops: CDR1 SEHNR, CDR2 FQNEAQ (reference sequence).

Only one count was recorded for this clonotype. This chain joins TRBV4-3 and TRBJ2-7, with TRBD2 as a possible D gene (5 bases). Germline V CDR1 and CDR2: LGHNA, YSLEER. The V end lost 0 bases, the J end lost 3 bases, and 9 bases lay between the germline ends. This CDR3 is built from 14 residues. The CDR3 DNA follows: TGCGCCAGCAGCCAAGAGGACTGGAGCTACGAGCAGTACTTC. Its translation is CASSQEDWSYEQYF.

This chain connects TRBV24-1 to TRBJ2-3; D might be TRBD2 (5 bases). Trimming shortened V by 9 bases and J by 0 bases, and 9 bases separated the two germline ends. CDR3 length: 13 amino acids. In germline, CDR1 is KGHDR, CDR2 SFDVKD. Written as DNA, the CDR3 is TGTGCCACCTCCCGCGGGAGCACAGATACGCAGTATTTT. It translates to CATSRGSTDTQYF.

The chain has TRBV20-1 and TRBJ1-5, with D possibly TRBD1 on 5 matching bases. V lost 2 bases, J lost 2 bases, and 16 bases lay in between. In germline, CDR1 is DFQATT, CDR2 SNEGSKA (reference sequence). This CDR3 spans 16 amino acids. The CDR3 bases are TGCAGTGCTAGAAGGAGGGGAAGGTTCGGCAATCAGCCCCAGCATTTT. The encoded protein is CSARRRGRFGNQPQHF.

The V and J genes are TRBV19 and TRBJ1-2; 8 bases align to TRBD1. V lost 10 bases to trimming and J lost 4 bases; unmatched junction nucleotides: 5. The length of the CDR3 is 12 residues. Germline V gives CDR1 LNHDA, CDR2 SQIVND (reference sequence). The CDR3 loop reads CATGQGSYGYTF. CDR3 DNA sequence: TGTGCCACCGGACAGGGCAGCTATGGCTACACCTTC.

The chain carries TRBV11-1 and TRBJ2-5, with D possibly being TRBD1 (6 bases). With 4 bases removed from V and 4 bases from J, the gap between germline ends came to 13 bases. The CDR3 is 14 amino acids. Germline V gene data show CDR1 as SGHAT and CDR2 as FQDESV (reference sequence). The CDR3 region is CASSSGARGETQYF. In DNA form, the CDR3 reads TGTGCCAGCAGCTCAGGGGCCAGGGGAGAGACCCAGTACTTC.

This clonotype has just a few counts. The CDR3 loop is CASSYSRLGISYNSPLHF. The CDR3 nucleotides are TGTGCCAGCAGTTACTCGAGACTGGGGATCTCCTATAATTCACCCCTCCACTTT. The V call is TRBV6-5, the J call TRBJ1-6; D remains unclear. The ends were cut back, 0 bases at V and 0 bases at J, with 12 bases in the middle. This CDR3 contains 18 residues. In germline, CDR1 is MNHEY, CDR2 SVGAGI.

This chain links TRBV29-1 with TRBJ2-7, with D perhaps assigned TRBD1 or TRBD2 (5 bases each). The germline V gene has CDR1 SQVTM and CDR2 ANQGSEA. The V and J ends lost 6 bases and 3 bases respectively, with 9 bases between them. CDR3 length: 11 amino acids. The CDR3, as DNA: TGCAGCGTGGGGGTAAACTACGAGCAGTACTTC. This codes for CSVGVNYEQYF.

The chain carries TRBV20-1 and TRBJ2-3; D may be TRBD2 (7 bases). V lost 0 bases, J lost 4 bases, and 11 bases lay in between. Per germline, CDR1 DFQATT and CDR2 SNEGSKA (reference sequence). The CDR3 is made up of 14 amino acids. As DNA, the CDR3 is TGCAGTGCTAGAGAGGGGAGGGGGGCAGATACGCAGTATTTT. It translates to CSAREGRGADTQYF.

CDR3 in DNA: TGTGCCAGCAGTTACTCTCCTGCCGGAGGCAGCCAAGAGACCCAGTACTTC. Translated: CASSYSPAGGSQETQYF. The V gene is TRBV6-5, the J gene TRBJ2-5, with D perhaps TRBD2 (5 bases). Per germline, CDR1 MNHEY and CDR2 SVGAGI. V dropped 0 bases and J dropped 1 base, with 15 bases sitting between them. The CDR3 contains 17 residues.

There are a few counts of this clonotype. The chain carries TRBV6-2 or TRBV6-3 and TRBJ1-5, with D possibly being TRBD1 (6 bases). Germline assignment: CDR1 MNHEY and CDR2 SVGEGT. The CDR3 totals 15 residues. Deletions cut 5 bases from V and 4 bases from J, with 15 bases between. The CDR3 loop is CASSAGTKGNQPQHF. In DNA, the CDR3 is TGTGCCAGCAGTGCTGGGACAAAAGGAAATCAGCCCCAGCATTTT.

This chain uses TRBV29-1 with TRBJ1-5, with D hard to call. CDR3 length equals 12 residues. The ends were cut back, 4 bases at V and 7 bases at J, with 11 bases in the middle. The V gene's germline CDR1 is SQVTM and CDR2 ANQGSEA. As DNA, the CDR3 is TGCAGCGTTGGTGTTATGGACCAGCCCCAGCATTTT. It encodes CSVGVMDQPQHF.

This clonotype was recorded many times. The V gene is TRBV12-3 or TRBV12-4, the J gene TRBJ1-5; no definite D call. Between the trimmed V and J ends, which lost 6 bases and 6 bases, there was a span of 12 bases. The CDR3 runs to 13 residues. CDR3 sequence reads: CASSLATGQPQHF. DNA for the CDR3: TGTGCCAGCAGCTTGGCAACGGGTCAGCCCCAGCATTTT.

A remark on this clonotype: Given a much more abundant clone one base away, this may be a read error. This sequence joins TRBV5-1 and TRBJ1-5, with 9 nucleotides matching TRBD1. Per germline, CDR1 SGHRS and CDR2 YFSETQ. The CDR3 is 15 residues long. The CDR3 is CVSSLAGQGGQPQHF. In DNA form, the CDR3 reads TGCGTCAGCAGCTTGGCGGGACAGGGAGGGCAGCCCCAGCATTTT.